A selection of T cell receptor beta chains follows, all from one sample in a study of blood T cell repertoires in COVID-19. The protocol was immunoSEQ multiplex PCR, while the TCRdb copy is restricted to in-frame clones and leaves out a portion. The sample lists approximately 150,000 clones; about 92% were seen once. Sequencing was carried out using peripheral blood. These receptors originate from a human donor in a cohort sampled during active COVID-19. The CDR3 runs from the conserved cysteine through the conserved F or W. A D gene is named only where the DNA matches it firmly.

TRBV11-2	TRBD1	TRBJ2-7	CASSLHTGDTGEQYF
TRBV7-9	TRBD1	TRBJ2-7	CASSSGGQGVYEQYF
TRBV7-9	TRBD1	TRBJ1-6	CASSTRDSYSPLHF
TRBV10-2	.	TRBJ2-7	CASSDPVYEQYF
TRBV25-1	.	TRBJ2-4	CASSPWEATVQYF
TRBV5-6	.	TRBJ2-2	CASSSLGQEGNTGELFF
TRBV5-1	TRBD2	TRBJ2-3	CASSPGLAGRDTQYF
TRBV24-1	TRBD2	TRBJ2-3	CATSGGGHTQYF
TRBV4-1	TRBD1	TRBJ2-7	CASSRQGGSSYEQYF
TRBV6-2/TRBV6-3	.	TRBJ1-4	CASSYSEGEGDNEKLFF
TRBV4-2	.	TRBJ1-3	CASSQDRWRSSGNTIYF
TRBV7-2	TRBD2	TRBJ2-3	CASAGGWTDTQYF
TRBV9	.	TRBJ1-2	CASSPETVIRGYTF
TRBV27	.	TRBJ1-2	CASSSQISYGYTF
TRBV5-4	TRBD1	TRBJ2-3	CASSPGTGGDTQYF
TRBV7-6	TRBD2	TRBJ2-3	CASSYLVSGGGDTQYF
TRBV29-1	.	TRBJ2-5	CSVINRYQETQYF
TRBV12-3/TRBV12-4	.	TRBJ2-3	CASSLSGTDTQYF
TRBV6-5	.	TRBJ1-5	CASSLRHPNQPQHF
TRBV6-2/TRBV6-3	TRBD2	TRBJ2-1	CASSYSGGGAEEQFF
TRBV10-3	.	TRBJ2-1	CAISDTDGEQFF
TRBV12-3/TRBV12-4	TRBD2	TRBJ2-1	CASSWGGNEQFF
TRBV5-1	.	TRBJ2-1	CASSPGAAGHLNEQFF
TRBV27	.	TRBJ2-6	CASSFVPDSGANVLTF
TRBV6-6	TRBD1	TRBJ2-1	CASRGDRYNEQFF
TRBV5-1	TRBD1	TRBJ2-7	CASSLETGVGEQYF
TRBV5-1	.	TRBJ1-1	CASSFTGRDTEAFF
TRBV10-3	TRBD1	TRBJ2-3	CAISELDRVVDTQYF
TRBV3-1/TRBV3-2	.	TRBJ1-4	CASSQMTATNEKLFF
TRBV10-3	TRBD1	TRBJ2-7	CAISEGRQGAYEQYF
TRBV19	.	TRBJ1-3	CASSFWGGSGNTIYF
TRBV27	.	TRBJ1-6	CASRIDRSSYNSPLHF
TRBV27	.	TRBJ2-3	CASSLSTTPSDTQYF
TRBV7-8	TRBD2	TRBJ2-3	CASSLTSGEYTDTQYF
TRBV3-1/TRBV3-2	.	TRBJ2-3	CASSQTNTQYF
TRBV27	.	TRBJ1-1	CASSPYRTVNTEAFF
TRBV5-1	.	TRBJ1-2	CASSGQQGPSGGYTF
TRBV10-3	.	TRBJ1-4	CAISESALRLFF
TRBV6-8	TRBD2	TRBJ2-1	CASSSSGGGPVEQFF
TRBV7-2	TRBD1	TRBJ2-5	CASSPTGTGWETQYF
TRBV5-4	TRBD2	TRBJ2-7	CASSPGLAGDPYEQYF
TRBV5-1	.	TRBJ1-5	CASRPTGTSNQPQHF
TRBV6-6	TRBD1	TRBJ1-5	CASRRTGEGQPQHF
TRBV29-1	.	TRBJ1-2	CSVEDREGVVNGYTF
TRBV7-9	.	TRBJ2-7	CASSPTFSEQYF
TRBV7-2	TRBD2	TRBJ2-7	CASSLRTSGGYEQYF
TRBV4-1	.	TRBJ1-2	CASSRPGGLDYGYTF
TRBV5-6	TRBD1	TRBJ2-1	CASSLMAGTGTYNEQFF
TRBV7-2	.	TRBJ1-6	CASSLDGGRGNNSPLHF
TRBV5-1	TRBD1	TRBJ1-1	CASSSQGAGQNTEAFF
TRBV6-2/TRBV6-3	TRBD2	TRBJ2-7	CASSYVSGGRSSYEQYF
TRBV4-1	.	TRBJ1-1	CASSRSRGSNTEAFF
TRBV7-9	TRBD2	TRBJ2-5	CASSRRTSQGQETQYF
TRBV27	.	TRBJ2-1	CASSAGGSGYNEQFF
TRBV19	TRBD1	TRBJ1-2	CASSVTGGRGYTF